This TCR beta chain was documented in a study of vaccination and CD4 T cells after COVID-19. The wider study: The makeup of the convalescents was six males and four females, two of them Hispanic. Post-vaccine sampling followed dose two by a median roughly 74 days (range 14 to 241). Stimulation of the cells used overlapping spike peptide pools from SARS-CoV-2 and from the common cold coronaviruses HCoV-NL63, HCoV-OC43 and HCoV-229E.

Sequenced with the Oncomine TCR Beta short-read assay was DNA taken from cultured CD4+ T cells. The authors extracted genomic DNA from cultured CD4+ T cells. One entry per CDR3 protein results from TCRdb running MiXCR on the PCR reads. The data contain roughly 7,300 distinct CDR3 sequences, roughly 67% of them singletons. In regard to this clonotype: What it binds is unknown.

This CDR3 is 17 amino acids long. CDR1 and CDR2 (germline): MNHEY, SVGEGT. Trimming cost V 0 bases and J 5 bases, with 14 bases left between them. Treatment given: approximately 10-day PBMC culture with coronavirus spike peptide pools or control peptides (ViraFEST assay). The TCR was taken from a human donor who had recovered from COVID-19. The chain combines TRBV6-2 or TRBV6-3 with TRBJ1-6; D unclear. Sequencing was done on a sample of CD4+ T cells from blood, cultured in vitro. Here the CDR3 reads CASSYSMASVNNSPLHF. In nucleotides, the CDR3 is TGTGCCAGCAGTTACTCGATGGCCAGCGTCAATAATTCACCCCTCCACTTT.